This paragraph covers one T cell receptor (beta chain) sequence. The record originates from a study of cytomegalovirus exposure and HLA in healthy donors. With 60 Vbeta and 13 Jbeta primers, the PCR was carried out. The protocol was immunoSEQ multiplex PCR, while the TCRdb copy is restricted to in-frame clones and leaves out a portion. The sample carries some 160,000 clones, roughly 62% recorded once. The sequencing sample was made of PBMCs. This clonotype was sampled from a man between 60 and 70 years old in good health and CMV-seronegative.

The CDR3 region is CASSFGAGGESFGYTF. As DNA, the CDR3 is TGTGCCAGCAGCTTTGGGGCAGGGGGAGAATCATTTGGCTACACCTTC. This chain uses TRBV5-5 with TRBJ1-2; 7 bases map to TRBD1. The CDR3 has 16 residues. With V trimmed by 2 bases and J by 7 bases, 14 bases remained unmatched. Germline loops: CDR1 SGHKS, CDR2 YYEKEE (reference sequence).